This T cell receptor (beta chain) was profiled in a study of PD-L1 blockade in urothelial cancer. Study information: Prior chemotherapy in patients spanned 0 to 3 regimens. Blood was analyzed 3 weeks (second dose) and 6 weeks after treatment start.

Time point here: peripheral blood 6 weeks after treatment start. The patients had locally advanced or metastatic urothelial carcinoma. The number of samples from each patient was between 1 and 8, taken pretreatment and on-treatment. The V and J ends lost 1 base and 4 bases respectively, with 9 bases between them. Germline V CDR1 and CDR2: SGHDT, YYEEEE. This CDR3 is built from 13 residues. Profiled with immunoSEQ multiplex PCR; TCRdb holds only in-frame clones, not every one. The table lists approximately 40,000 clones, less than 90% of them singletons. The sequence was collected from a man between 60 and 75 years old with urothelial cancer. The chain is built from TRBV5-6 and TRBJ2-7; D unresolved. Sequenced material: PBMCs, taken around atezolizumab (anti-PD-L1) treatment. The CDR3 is CASSLFQAYEQYF. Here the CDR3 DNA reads TGTGCCAGCAGCTTGTTTCAGGCGTACGAGCAGTACTTC.